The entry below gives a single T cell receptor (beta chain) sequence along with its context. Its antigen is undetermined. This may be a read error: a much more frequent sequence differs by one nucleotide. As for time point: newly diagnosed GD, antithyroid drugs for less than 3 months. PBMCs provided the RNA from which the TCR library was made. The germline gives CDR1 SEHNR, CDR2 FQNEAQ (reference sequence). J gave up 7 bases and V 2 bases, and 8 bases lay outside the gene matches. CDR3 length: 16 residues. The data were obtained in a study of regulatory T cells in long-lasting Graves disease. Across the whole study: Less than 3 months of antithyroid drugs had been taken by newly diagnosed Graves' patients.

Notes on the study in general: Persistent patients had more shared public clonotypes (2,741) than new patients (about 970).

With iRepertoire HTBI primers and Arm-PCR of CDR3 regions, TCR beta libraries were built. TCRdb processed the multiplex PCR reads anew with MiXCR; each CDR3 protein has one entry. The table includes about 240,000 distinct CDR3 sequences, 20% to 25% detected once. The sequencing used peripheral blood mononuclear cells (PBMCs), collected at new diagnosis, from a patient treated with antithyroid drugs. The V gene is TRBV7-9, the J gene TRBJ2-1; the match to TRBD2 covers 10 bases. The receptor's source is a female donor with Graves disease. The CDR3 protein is CASSLSQLAGVNEQFF. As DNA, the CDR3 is TGTGCCAGCAGCTTATCCCAGCTAGCGGGAGTAAATGAGCAGTTCTTC.